The present T cell receptor (beta chain) was sequenced within a study of cytomegalovirus exposure and HLA in healthy donors. Note on this clone: Its specificity is not known.

V lost 4 bases to trimming and J lost 7 bases; unmatched junction nucleotides: 13. There are 16 residues in the CDR3. Per germline, CDR1 SEHNR and CDR2 FQNEAQ (reference sequence). Sequenced by immunoSEQ multiplex PCR; TCRdb stores in-frame clones only, minus some. The sample shows fewer than 200,000 clones, 80% to 85% of them seen only once. Whole-study results and caveats: The authors listed about 170 TCR beta chains as cytomegalovirus-associated. Later, an analysis found that TCR clusters from the first cohort tended to co-occur in the 90 to 150 validation repertoires. It was confirmed in vitro that a few of the CMV-associated chains were specific for CMV antigens.

V gene TRBV7-9 combines with J gene TRBJ1-2, with 9 bases identical to TRBD1. The receptor's source is a young woman in good health and CMV-seropositive. The sample consisted of PBMCs. CDR3 nucleotides: TGTGCCAGCAGCTCTGAGACAGGGGGAAGGTTTGGTGGCTACACCTTC. Translation: CASSSETGGRFGGYTF.